By frequency, the clone carrying this TCR beta chain is medium-sized. Its specificity is not known. One tube held mixed TRB-A and TRB-B primer pools for touch-down PCR. TCRdb reanalyzed the multiplex PCR reads and collapses them to one entry per CDR3 protein, without DNA. Found here are approximately 8,800 distinct CDR3 sequences; the top ten clones hold around 4.5%. These data originate in a study of T cell clusters in autoimmune cytopenias. Study-wide results and caveats: TRB repertoire shifts in secondary cytopenia and chronic lymphocytic leukemia mostly reflected lymphoma, not autoimmunity. A dominant lymphoma-associated repertoire apparently masked the cluster-lack signature in secondary cytopenia versus chronic lymphocytic leukemia. Physiological T cell clusters of healthy donors were apparently absent in primary autoimmune cytopenia patients. Functional roles of the in silico T cell clusters still await experimental validation.

TRB amplification used approximately 270 ng of peripheral blood genomic DNA. The germline gives CDR1 MNHEY, CDR2 SVGAGI. The CDR3 loop spans 15 amino acids. The specimen was peripheral blood. The sequence was obtained from a human donor with an autoimmune cytopenia or autoimmune hepatitis (not recorded which). This chain links TRBV6-5 with TRBJ1-1; TCRdb indicates TRBD1, and absent DNA this call remains unverified. The CDR3 is CASRRPGQGVAEAFF.